The 24 T cell receptor beta chains given below trace back to one sample, sequenced in a study of response to subunit inactivated influenza vaccine. TCRdb re-derived calls from the RT-PCR reads in MiXCR, one entry per CDR3 protein. The data show about 160,000 distinct CDR3 sequences, 9.5% to 13% seen once. The material was non-naive T cells sorted from PBMCs, obtained roughly 6 weeks after vaccination. These receptors came from a man over 45 who received an inactivated influenza vaccine.

The J gene is TRBJ2-2, the V gene TRBV2, with 11 bases identical to TRBD2. V was clipped by 5 bases and J by 4 bases; unmatched bases: 3. This CDR3 has 15 amino acids. From germline, CDR1 is SNHLY and CDR2 FYNNEI. CDR3 bases: TGTGCCAGCAGTCCCGGACTAGCGGGCACCGGGGAGCTGTTTTTT. The encoded protein is CASSPGLAGTGELFF.

As DNA, the CDR3 is TGCAGTGCTTTCAATGGGCCATATGAGCAGTTCTTC. Protein sequence: CSAFNGPYEQFF. The chain has TRBV20-1 and TRBJ2-1, with D unresolved. Germline loops: CDR1 DFQATT, CDR2 SNEGSKA (reference sequence). This CDR3 spans 12 amino acids. V lost 5 bases to trimming and J lost 8 bases, with 13 bases between them.

This clonotype was counted between two and nine times. The J gene is TRBJ2-1, the V gene TRBV20-1, with 10 nucleotides matching TRBD2. Germline V lookup: CDR1 DFQATT, CDR2 SNEGSKA (reference sequence). This CDR3 has 13 residues. V shed 1 base and J 8 bases; nucleotides not matched to a gene: 2. In nucleotides, the CDR3 is TGCAGTGCTAGAGCTAGCGGGAGCCATGAGCAGTTCTTC. Translated, it gives CSARASGSHEQFF.

There are many counts of this clonotype. The chain carries TRBV18 and TRBJ2-7; the match to TRBD1 covers 10 bases. From germline, CDR1 is KGHSH and CDR2 LQKENI. This CDR3 is built from 16 residues. With 0 bases clipped from V and 3 bases from J, the junction kept 5 bases outside the gene matches. CDR3 in amino acids: CASSPPGTGVLYEQYF. The CDR3 DNA reads TGTGCCAGCTCACCACCCGGGACAGGGGTTCTCTACGAGCAGTACTTC.

In this sample, this clonotype turned up many times. A junction boundary mismatches the germline segment, possibly from a read error. The V and J genes are TRBV4-2 and TRBJ2-7; the D is unclear. Germline CDR1 and CDR2: LGHNA and YNFKEQ. This CDR3 comprises 12 residues. CDR3 coding DNA: TGTGCCAGCAGCCAAGATGCTTACGACCAGTACTTC. Amino acids: CASSQDAYDQYF.

This chain connects TRBV28 to TRBJ1-3, with D unclear. Trimming removed 9 bases from V and 3 bases from J, with 21 bases in between. CDR3 size: 16 residues. The germline V gene encodes CDR1 MDHEN and CDR2 SYDVKM. This CDR3 reads CARARGGVDGGNTIYF. The DNA of the CDR3 is TGTGCCAGAGCTCGAGGCGGAGTGGACGGTGGAAACACCATATATTTT.

The gene calls are TRBV12-3 or TRBV12-4 and TRBJ1-1; D possibly corresponds to TRBD1 (6 bases). The CDR3 is 14 residues long. The germline V and J ends were trimmed by 4 bases and 1 base, with 10 bases remaining between them. CDR3 in DNA: TGTGCCAGCAGTTCTACAGGGTCGAACACTGAAGCTTTCTTT. Amino acids: CASSSTGSNTEAFF.

This clonotype has a handful of counts. This sequence joins TRBV20-1 and TRBJ1-1; TRBD1 agrees at 7 bases. CDR1 DFQATT and CDR2 SNEGSKA come from the germline V gene (reference sequence). The V segment lost 5 bases and the J segment 1 base; nucleotides outside the gene matches: 4. This CDR3 comprises 13 residues. Here the CDR3 reads CSAGGQPNTEAFF. CDR3 DNA sequence: TGCAGTGCTGGGGGACAGCCGAACACTGAAGCTTTCTTT.

This clonotype was seen ten or more times. The CDR3 DNA reads TGTGCCATCAGCTACGACAGGGGTGGGATCGAAAAACTGTTTTTT. Protein sequence: CAISYDRGGIEKLFF. J is TRBJ1-4 and V is TRBV10-3; 8 bases agree with TRBD1. This CDR3 is 15 amino acids long. J lost 8 bases, V lost 6 bases, and 11 bases had no gene match. Looked up from germline, CDR1 is ENHRY and CDR2 is SYGVKD.

This clonotype came up many times. V gene TRBV6-1 combines with J gene TRBJ1-5; possibly TRBD1 for D (5 bases). This CDR3 is 14 amino acids long. The germline CDR1 and CDR2 sequences are MNHNS and SASEGT. Trimming cost V 2 bases and J 9 bases, with 14 bases left between them. The CDR3 bases are TGTGCCAGCAGTGAACAGGGTCTCCGCGGGCCCCAGCATTTT. Residues: CASSEQGLRGPQHF.

V usage is TRBV28 and J usage is TRBJ2-1; D possibly matches TRBD1 or TRBD2 (6 bases each). The CDR3 is 12 residues long. CDR1 and CDR2 (germline): MDHEN, SYDVKM. The CDR3 bases are TGTGCATCACAGGGAGGCTACAATGAGCAGTTCTTC. This encodes CASQGGYNEQFF. Using reference TRBV28 and TRBJ2-1 for the parts outside the CDR3, the full variable domain is DVKVTQSSRYLVKRTGEKVFLECVQDMDHENMFWYRQDPGLGLRLIYFSYDVKMKEKGDIPEGYSVSREKKERFSLILESASTNQTSMYLCASQGGYNEQFFGPGTRLTVL.

The J gene is TRBJ2-1, the V gene TRBV29-1; D is perhaps TRBD1 or TRBD2 (5 bases each). The germline V gene encodes CDR1 SQVTM and CDR2 ANQGSEA. Trimming shortened V by 4 bases and J by 9 bases, and 16 bases separated the two germline ends. The CDR3 has 13 amino acids. CDR3 DNA sequence: TGCAGCGTTGTGCTGCAGGGAGTTCTTGAGCAGTTCTTC. It translates to CSVVLQGVLEQFF.

This clonotype was observed a handful of times. The rearrangement links TRBV7-2 to TRBJ1-3; TRBD1 is a possible D gene (6 bases). V gave up 4 bases and J gave up 0 bases, with 16 bases separating them. Germline assignment: CDR1 SGHTA and CDR2 FQGNSA. The CDR3 runs 17 residues. CDR3 sequence reads: CASSWGQGPYSGNTIYF. The CDR3 DNA reads TGTGCCAGCAGCTGGGGGCAGGGGCCCTACTCTGGAAACACCATATATTTT.

This clonotype was seen only a few times. CDR3 sequence: CASSYSQGGRNQPQHF. The CDR3 nucleotides are TGTGCCAGCAGTTACTCGCAGGGAGGACGCAATCAGCCCCAGCATTTT. V usage is TRBV6-5 and J usage is TRBJ1-5; D might be TRBD1 (5 bases). Trimming removed 0 bases from V and 2 bases from J, with 11 bases in between. Germline-derived CDR1 and CDR2 are MNHEY and SVGAGI. The CDR3 is 16 residues long.

This chain uses TRBV6-2 or TRBV6-3 with TRBJ2-7, with D perhaps TRBD1 (7 bases). The CDR3 spans 14 residues. Germline CDR1 reads MNHEY; CDR2 reads SVGEGT. Trimming pared 7 bases from V and 3 bases from J, leaving 16 bases between. CDR3: CASKGASDNYEQYF. Written as DNA, the CDR3 is TGTGCCAGCAAGGGGGCTAGCGATAACTACGAGCAGTACTTC.

The chain combines TRBV11-1 with TRBJ2-1; D not resolved. V lost 3 bases and J 4 bases, leaving 13 bases between the germline ends. CDR1 SGHAT and CDR2 FQDESV come from the germline V gene (reference sequence). This CDR3 comprises 15 residues. CDR3 nucleotides: TGTGCCAGCAGCTTTTCGGGCAGGAGATACAATGAGCAGTTCTTC. It yields the protein CASSFSGRRYNEQFF.

This clonotype was counted between two and nine times. The rearrangement joins TRBV25-1 to TRBJ2-4; D not resolved. Germline CDR1 MGHDK, CDR2 SYGVNS. The length of the CDR3 is 16 residues. V lost 5 bases, J lost 0 bases, and 14 bases lay in between. The CDR3 loop is CASSPTHNLAKNIQYF. CDR3 sequence (DNA): TGTGCCAGCAGTCCAACACATAACTTAGCCAAAAACATTCAGTACTTC.

This rearrangement joins TRBV5-1 to TRBJ2-5; D call uncertain. The V end was cut by 0 bases, the J end by 5 bases, with 8 bases between. The CDR3 has 13 residues. In germline, CDR1 is SGHRS, CDR2 YFSETQ. CDR3 coding DNA: TGCGCCAGCAGCTTGGCTAGGGCTGAGACCCAGTACTTC. It encodes CASSLARAETQYF.

This clonotype was detected many times. CDR3 coding DNA: TGTGCCAGCAGTTACTCTGGGGCCAACGTCCTGACTTTC. Protein sequence: CASSYSGANVLTF. V is TRBV12-3 or TRBV12-4 and J is TRBJ2-6; no definite D call. The CDR3 is 13 amino acids. Deletions cut 4 bases from V and 0 bases from J, with 1 base between.

The V gene is TRBV2, the J gene TRBJ2-1, with D uncertain. The CDR3 contains 11 residues. CDR1 is SNHLY, CDR2 FYNNEI, per germline. Trimming removed 6 bases at V and 9 bases at J, with 9 bases between. CDR3 DNA sequence: TGTGCCAGCAGCCCGTTGAGTGAGCAGTTCTTC. It yields the protein CASSPLSEQFF. Filled out from reference TRBV2 and TRBJ2-1, the complete variable domain reads EPEVTQTPSHQVTQMGQEVILRCVPISNHLYFYWYRQILGQKVEFLVSFYNNEISEKSEIFDDQFSVERPDGSNFTLKIRSTKLEDSAMYFCASSPLSEQFFGPGTRLTVL.

The sample holds a few counts of this clonotype. V gene TRBV4-2 combines with J gene TRBJ1-2; weak D call: TRBD1 (5 bases). Trimming pared 0 bases from V and 4 bases from J, leaving 12 bases between. The CDR3 is made up of 15 amino acids. The germline V gene encodes CDR1 LGHNA and CDR2 YNFKEQ. The DNA of the CDR3 is TGTGCCAGCAGCCAAGATGTCGGGGGTACCTATGGCTACACCTTC. Its translation: CASSQDVGGTYGYTF.

This clonotype was observed a few times. V usage is TRBV5-6 and J usage is TRBJ2-5, with D hard to call. Deletions cut 0 bases from V and 2 bases from J, with 8 bases between. From germline, CDR1 is SGHDT and CDR2 YYEEEE. The length of the CDR3 is 14 residues. The CDR3 loop reads CASSLAGQQETQYF. The CDR3 DNA reads TGTGCCAGCAGCTTGGCGGGCCAGCAAGAGACCCAGTACTTC.

This clonotype was counted once. CDR3 in amino acids: CASSDSKRDGSYEQYF. The CDR3 nucleotides read TGTGCCAGCAGTGACTCGAAGCGGGACGGATCCTACGAGCAGTACTTC. V and J are TRBV6-4 and TRBJ2-7; 7 bases agree with TRBD2. Germline-derived CDR1 and CDR2 are MRHNA and SNTAGT. The junction had 6 bases not matched to a gene; V was cut back by 0 bases and J by 1 base. This CDR3 spans 16 amino acids.

The chain is built from TRBV11-1 and TRBJ2-2; D may be TRBD1 (6 bases). The CDR3 runs to 16 residues. V lost 7 bases and J 3 bases, leaving 18 bases between the germline ends. From germline, CDR1 is SGHAT and CDR2 FQDESV (reference sequence). CDR3 in DNA: TGTGCCAGCACCCCCCGGCAGGGACAATACACCGGGGAGCTGTTTTTT. This codes for CASTPRQGQYTGELFF.